Presented here are 8 T cell receptor beta chains from one specimen sequenced in a study of cytomegalovirus exposure and HLA in healthy donors. Amplification used 60 Vbeta primers and 13 Jbeta primers. Using immunoSEQ multiplex PCR, the repertoire was profiled, and TCRdb retains in-frame clones only, with some absent. The sample carries about 250,000 clones, about three quarters recorded once. The source material was PBMCs. These receptor sequences come from a boy between 10 and 17 years old in good health and CMV-seronegative.

The J gene is TRBJ2-2, the V gene TRBV29-1; 13 positions match TRBD2. Per the germline V gene, CDR1 is SQVTM and CDR2 is ANQGSEA. The V segment lost 7 bases and the J segment 4 bases; nucleotides outside the gene matches: 9. This CDR3 has 16 amino acids. The DNA for the CDR3 is TGCAGCGCCGGAGGACTAGCGGGAGATGGCACCGGGGAGCTGTTTTTT. Its translation is CSAGGLAGDGTGELFF.

CDR3 DNA sequence: TGTGCCAGCAGCCCCAGATCATCAGGGATGGGGCAGTACTTC. It encodes CASSPRSSGMGQYF. The chain employs TRBV7-9 and TRBJ2-7, with D perhaps matching TRBD1 (5 bases). The CDR3 loop spans 14 amino acids. Germline V lookup: CDR1 SEHNR, CDR2 FQNEAQ (reference sequence). Deletions cut 5 bases from V and 9 bases from J, with 20 bases between.

The chain has TRBV5-5 and TRBJ2-5; maybe TRBD1 (6 bases). The last part of the DNA fits TRBJ2-7 better; the J call may be wrong. Looked up from germline, CDR1 is SGHKS and CDR2 is YYEKEE (reference sequence). This CDR3 is built from 15 residues. CDR3 protein: CASSSQGVGVYEQYF. The CDR3 coding sequence is TGTGCCAGCAGCTCACAGGGTGTTGGGGTCTACGAGCAGTACTTC.

J is TRBJ2-7 and V is TRBV6-4; D is undetermined. CDR3 length equals 14 residues. Germline V gene sequence: CDR1 MRHNA, CDR2 SNTAGT. The V end lost 3 bases, the J end lost 3 bases, and 12 bases lay between the germline ends. The CDR3 loop reads CASSDTRLSYEQYF. CDR3 in DNA: TGTGCCAGCAGTGATACGCGGCTGAGCTACGAGCAGTACTTC.

This rearrangement joins TRBV5-1 to TRBJ2-7, with 8 bases that match TRBD1. Germline CDR1 is SGHRS and CDR2 is YFSETQ. V gave up 3 bases and J gave up 3 bases; unmatched junction bases: 5. The CDR3 covers 14 residues. The CDR3 nucleotides are TGCGCCAGCAGCTCCGGGACAGGTAACTACGAGCAGTACTTC. Its translation is CASSSGTGNYEQYF.

This clone appeared a single time. This chain links TRBV7-9 with TRBJ1-5; 8 bases fit TRBD1. CDR1 SEHNR and CDR2 FQNEAQ come from the germline V gene (reference sequence). The CDR3 runs 15 residues. V trimming: 4 bases; J trimming: 9 bases; junction bases outside the gene matches: 11. In nucleotides, the CDR3 is TGTGCCAGCAGCTACGCCACAGGGGGATCTGGGCCCCAGCATTTT. This encodes CASSYATGGSGPQHF.

This clone was seen a few times. The chain is built from TRBV7-9 and TRBJ1-1; D may be TRBD1 (6 bases). V lost 5 bases, J lost 5 bases, and 18 bases lay in between. The V gene's germline CDR1 is SEHNR and CDR2 FQNEAQ (reference sequence). The CDR3 runs to 15 residues. The CDR3 spells CASSPSRAGVTEAFF. The CDR3 region has the DNA TGTGCCAGCAGCCCATCGCGGGCAGGGGTTACTGAAGCTTTCTTT.

This clone was counted a few times. The chain recombines TRBV2 with TRBJ2-1, with 8 bases aligning to TRBD2. The CDR3 is 15 amino acids. Germline V gives CDR1 SNHLY, CDR2 FYNNEI. Trimming took 0 bases from V and 8 from J; bases not matched to a gene: 6. CDR3 region: CASSEASGVGYEQFF. Here the CDR3 DNA reads TGTGCCAGCAGTGAAGCTAGCGGGGTTGGTTATGAGCAGTTCTTC.